This T cell receptor beta chain was obtained from a study of blood T cell repertoires in COVID-19. Across the study: Acute and convalescent COVID-19 specimens originated in the United States, Italy and Spain. T cells, B-cell-depleted T cells, or PBMCs provided the cDNA or gDNA that served as material.

Germline loops: CDR1 LNHDA, CDR2 SQIVND (reference sequence). V was cut by 6 bases and J by 5 bases, with 11 bases left in between. This CDR3 has 13 residues. Authors' processing steps: Reference gene primer amplification in the assay estimated nucleated cell counts. Sequenced by immunoSEQ multiplex PCR; TCRdb stores in-frame clones only, minus some. V and J calls and clone size are copied from that table; D and trimming were computed from the DNA. The sample lists roughly 200,000 clones, around 86% occurring once. The sequence was obtained from a man aged 35-49 years with acute or convalescent COVID-19. Material: peripheral blood. The genes are TRBV19 and TRBJ1-5, with a weak D call TRBD1 (5 bases). The CDR3 region has the DNA TGTGCCAGTAGATGGCAGGGTGATCAGCCCCAGCATTTT. It translates to CASRWQGDQPQHF.